This T cell receptor beta chain was obtained from a study of identical twins listed by TCRdb under 2016. Looking at the study overall: TCR alpha and beta repertoires from monozygotic twins, unrelated adults of various ages and cord blood were deep-sequenced to test whether fetal clonotypes persist. Replicate twin experiments were performed at different times using different library preparation protocols to rule out contamination. Findings and caveats that apply to the study as a whole: Because the same donors could not be followed over many years, conclusions were based on cross-sectional statistical analysis. A weaker excess of twin sharing was found in beta out-of-frame sequences because the signal-to-noise ratio was lowered by fewer shared sequences. Zero-insertion analyses could be partly confounded by invariant T cells such as MAIT and iNKT, although diverse VJ usage argued against such confounding for most clonotypes. In monozygotic twins, out-of-frame TCR alpha sharing was systematically underestimated by recombination models, although the models agreed with sharing between unrelated individuals. Compared with coincidental sharing between unrelated individuals, out-of-frame TCR alpha sequences shared between twins had an excess of sequences with low generation probability. Abundant cord blood beta clonotypes had fewer insertions, young adult naive repertoires showed a similar but weaker trend, and memory repertoires showed no such trend.

All donors were healthy Caucasians. Three pairs of female monozygotic twins, all aged roughly 18 to 29 years, were included in the twin cohort. Peripheral blood mononuclear cells were the source from which RNA for the TCR libraries was isolated. To prepare the library, 5' RACE was applied. The sequencer listed for this sample is Illumina HiSeq 2000. A universal primer binding site was introduced by template switching, and a unique molecular identifier was present in the final cDNA, enabling accurate counting of TCR cDNA molecules. Specific primers in the conserved constant-segment region were used to synthesize first-strand cDNA for TCR alpha and beta chains. To control for contamination, every cDNA library was double barcoded, receiving both a SMART-Mk sample barcode and Illumina barcodes. TruSeq adapter sequences, together with Illumina sample barcodes, were added in two successive PCR steps. Sequencing of the TCR alpha and beta cDNA libraries was done on the Illumina HiSeq platform using custom primers. In the paper's pipeline: MiGEC was used to process raw reads and extract unique molecular identifiers, and MiXCR was used to find CDR3 positions. Recombination models were inferred per individual with the repgenHMM and IGoR tools using an EM algorithm. The tcR package in R was used for shared clonotype analysis, with sharing normalized by the product of cloneset sizes. To study raw recombination without the effects of thymic and clonal selection, out-of-frame nonproductive sequences were analyzed. TCRdb reprocessing: public reads trimmed at Q25 with fastp, clones called with MiXCR, in-frame beta chains kept. Each entry merges the rows of one CDR3 protein and shows their most common DNA and genes. The V and J calls and clone size come from TCRdb's table, not from the authors' own analysis. This sample has approximately 680,000 distinct CDR3 sequences in its table, and roughly 7.2% of those were observed once. The ten largest clones capture roughly 1.6% of the sample.

This clonotype came up many times. Its antigen has not been determined. It has no much larger one-base neighbor in the sample; base qualities were not kept. Based on the germline V gene, the CDR1 and CDR2 sequences are SGHRS and YFSETQ. Trimming at the junction amounts to 6 bases on V and 5 bases on J, and the germline ends lie 17 bases apart. Taken from cysteine to phenylalanine, the CDR3 has 14 residues. Only CDR3 DNA remains: 42 bases, in frame from the first base. These sequences were also reported in another study, on yellow fever vaccine responses in identical twins. From that second study: According to the authors, in identical twins the way T cells responded to vaccination appeared partly convergent and partly personalized. In the study, vaccine-responding T cell clones were precisely tracked in identical twins.

The clonotype comes from a woman aged 18-29 years in good health. Source material: PBMCs. This receptor chain uses TRBV5-1 and TRBJ2-5; the D gene is perhaps TRBD2, on 6 matching bases. Here the CDR3 is given as CASTSTPGVETQYF. The base sequence is TGCGCCAGCACTTCAACACCGGGGGTGGAGACCCAGTACTTC.